This TCR beta chain is from a study of T cells expressing NK-cell markers. Overall study findings and caveats: In roughly six donors, dominant CD3+CD56+NKG2C+ clonotypes ranked among the top 10 CD8+ clonotypes.

A word on this clonotype: No antigen is known for it.

TCRdb reanalyzed the 5' RACE reads, giving one entry per CDR3 protein sequence and no DNA. The listing contains some 500,000 distinct CDR3 sequences. The CDR3 runs to 13 residues. CDR1 is LGHDT and CDR2 is YNNKEL in the germline V gene (reference sequence). The sequencing sample was made of blood T cells: a sorted CD56 or NKG2C T cell subset, CD4+ or CD8+ T cells, or bulk PBMC T cells (not recorded which). The source is a woman aged 50 to 65 in good health. The chain has TRBV3-1 and TRBJ2-1; the TCRdb call, TRBD2, lacks DNA for checking. CDR3: CASSQGLIKDQFF.